Below are 13 T cell receptor beta chains sequenced from a single sample in a study of neoadjuvant anti-PD-1 for oral cavity cancer. The table came from immunoSEQ multiplex PCR; TCRdb's copy has only in-frame clones and leaves some out. The sample lists some 9,800 clones; roughly 61% were seen once. Time point defined: after neoadjuvant nivolumab, at surgical resection. Sequences were derived from PBMCs, sampled after nivolumab (anti-PD-1) treatment. These receptors came from a person between 40 and 85 years old with oral cavity squamous cell carcinoma.

The table lists this clone with a few counts. The chain recombines TRBV7-9 with TRBJ1-1; D perhaps matches TRBD1 (5 bases). V was trimmed by 6 bases and J by 3 bases, leaving 11 bases between them. The CDR3 runs 13 residues. Germline V gene data show CDR1 as SEHNR and CDR2 as FQNEAQ (reference sequence). CDR3 sequence: CASSTTEDTEAFF. The DNA of the CDR3 is TGTGCCAGCAGTACGACAGAGGACACTGAAGCTTTCTTT.

Here the CDR3 DNA reads TGCGCCAGCAGCTTGGGACTAGCGACCTACGAGCAGTACTTC. Translation: CASSLGLATYEQYF. The rearrangement joins TRBV5-1 to TRBJ2-7; TRBD2 matches at 8 bases. Germline CDR1 reads SGHRS; CDR2 reads YFSETQ. The V gene end was trimmed by 0 bases and the J gene end by 2 bases; junction bases not matched to a gene: 1. There are 14 residues in the CDR3. Variable domain in full (rest from reference TRBV5-1 and TRBJ2-7): KAGVTQTPRYLIKTRGQQVTLSCSPISGHRSVSWYQQTPGQGLQFLFEYFSETQRNKGNFPGRFSGRQFSNSRSEMNVSTLELGDSALYLCASSLGLATYEQYFGPGTRLTVT.

The CDR3, as DNA: TGTGCCAGCAGTTACTCGATAGGGGCAGGGGACTATGGCTACACCTTC. It encodes CASSYSIGAGDYGYTF. This chain links TRBV6-5 with TRBJ1-2, with D perhaps TRBD1 (6 bases). Germline-derived CDR1 and CDR2 are MNHEY and SVGAGI. The CDR3 spans 16 residues. The germline V and J ends were trimmed by 0 bases and 3 bases, with 14 bases remaining between them.

This clone turned up a few times. V and J are TRBV2 and TRBJ1-5; a possible D gene is TRBD1 (5 bases). This CDR3 contains 14 residues. The germline V gene encodes CDR1 SNHLY and CDR2 FYNNEI. Deletions cut 4 bases from V and 6 bases from J, with 13 bases between. This CDR3 reads CASSGDRGSQPQHF. In DNA, the CDR3 is TGTGCCAGCAGTGGAGACAGAGGGAGTCAGCCCCAGCATTTT. Based on the CDR3 plus reference TRBV2 and TRBJ1-5, the full variable domain is EPEVTQTPSHQVTQMGQEVILRCVPISNHLYFYWYRQILGQKVEFLVSFYNNEISEKSEIFDDQFSVERPDGSNFTLKIRSTKLEDSAMYFCASSGDRGSQPQHFGDGTRLSIL.

The sample holds one count of this clone. This chain connects TRBV5-1 to TRBJ2-3, with TRBD1 matching 9 bases. CDR1 and CDR2 (germline): SGHRS, YFSETQ. The CDR3 runs to 16 residues. The V segment lost 0 bases and the J segment 3 bases; nucleotides outside the gene matches: 5. The CDR3 nucleotides are TGCGCCAGCAGCTTGGCGACAGGGGGGAGGACAGATACGCAGTATTTT. The encoded protein is CASSLATGGRTDTQYF.

The chain joins TRBV25-1 to TRBJ1-3; possible D gene TRBD1, 5 bases. The germline V and J ends were trimmed by 1 base and 7 bases, with 14 bases remaining between them. This CDR3 has 15 residues. Germline CDR1 and CDR2: MGHDK and SYGVNS. The CDR3 sequence is CASSEWDGGGNTIYF. CDR3 bases: TGTGCCAGCAGTGAATGGGACGGAGGTGGGAACACCATATATTTT.

The chain couples TRBV2 to TRBJ1-5, with no clear D. Looked up from germline, CDR1 is SNHLY and CDR2 is FYNNEI. CDR3 length: 16 residues. Trimming pared 2 bases from V and 0 bases from J, leaving 11 bases between. The CDR3 DNA follows: TGTGCCAGCAGTGAATATGATGAATATAGCAATCAGCCCCAGCATTTT. It translates to CASSEYDEYSNQPQHF.

The chain combines TRBV4-1 with TRBJ2-7; weak D call: TRBD1 (6 bases). The CDR3 has 14 residues. CDR1 and CDR2 (germline): MGHRA, YSYEKL. The V end lost 3 bases, the J end lost 2 bases, and 11 bases lay between the germline ends. CDR3 loop: CASSQMTGTYEQYF. The DNA of the CDR3 is TGCGCCAGCAGCCAGATGACAGGCACCTACGAGCAGTACTTC.

This clone was seen a few times. The CDR3 loop is CASSLPLGQGGTEAFF. CDR3 sequence (DNA): TGTGCCAGCTCACTCCCTCTAGGACAGGGAGGAACTGAAGCTTTCTTT. The rearrangement joins TRBV18 to TRBJ1-1, with TRBD1 matching over 8 bases. Germline CDR1 reads KGHSH; CDR2 reads LQKENI. J was trimmed by 5 bases and V by 4 bases; bases with no gene match: 12. The CDR3 is made up of 16 amino acids.

This clone was counted only a few times. The chain links TRBV7-9 to TRBJ2-7, with D possibly TRBD1 on 5 matching bases. The length of the CDR3 is 15 residues. From germline, CDR1 is SEHNR and CDR2 FQNEAQ (reference sequence). Trimming removed 5 bases at V and 4 bases at J, with 18 bases between. The CDR3 protein is CASSSTDSGLYEQYF. In DNA, the CDR3 is TGTGCCAGCAGCAGCACCGACAGTGGGTTATACGAGCAGTACTTC.

The V call is TRBV30, the J call TRBJ2-7; maybe TRBD2 (7 bases). The germline V gene encodes CDR1 GTSNPN and CDR2 SVGIG (reference sequence). The CDR3 is 15 residues long. V lost 3 bases and J lost 5, with 20 bases in between. The CDR3 nucleotides are TGTGCCTGGAGGGGGGGGGCTCTGGGTCTCCACGAGCAGTACTTC. This translates into CAWRGGALGLHEQYF.

In nucleotides, the CDR3 is TGTGCCAGCAGTTTAGACAGAATCTATGGCTACACCTTC. Protein: CASSLDRIYGYTF. This chain uses TRBV28 with TRBJ1-2, with D maybe TRBD1 (5 bases). V lost 2 bases, J lost 4 bases, and 8 bases lay in between. The CDR3 runs 13 residues. Germline CDR1 reads MDHEN; CDR2 reads SYDVKM.

As concerns this clone: At one of its ends the junction is not consistent with the germline gene, which may arise from a read error. The chain uses TRBV2 and TRBJ2-2; the match to TRBD1 covers 7 bases. The CDR3 spans 15 residues. The germline V gene encodes CDR1 SNHLY and CDR2 FYNNEI. The CDR3 here is CASSETRGNAGELFF. In nucleotides, the CDR3 is TGTGCCAGCAGTGAAACCAGGGGGAACGCCGGGGAGCTGTTTTTT.